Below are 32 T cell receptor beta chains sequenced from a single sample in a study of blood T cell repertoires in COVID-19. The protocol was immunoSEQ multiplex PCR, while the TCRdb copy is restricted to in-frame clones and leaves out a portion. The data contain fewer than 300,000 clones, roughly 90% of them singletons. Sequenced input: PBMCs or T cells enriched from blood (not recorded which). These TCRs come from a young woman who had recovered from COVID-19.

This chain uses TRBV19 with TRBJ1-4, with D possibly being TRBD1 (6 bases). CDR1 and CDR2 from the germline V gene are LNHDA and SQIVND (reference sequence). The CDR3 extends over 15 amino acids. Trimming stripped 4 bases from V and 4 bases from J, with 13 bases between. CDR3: CASSRGTLGNEKLFF. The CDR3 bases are TGTGCCAGTAGTAGAGGGACACTCGGTAATGAAAAACTGTTTTTT.

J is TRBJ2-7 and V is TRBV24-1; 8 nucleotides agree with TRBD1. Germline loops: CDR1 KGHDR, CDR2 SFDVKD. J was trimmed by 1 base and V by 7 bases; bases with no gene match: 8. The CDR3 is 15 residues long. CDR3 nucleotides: TGTGCCACCAGCGCCTCCGGGACAGGTTCCTACGAGCAGTACTTC. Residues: CATSASGTGSYEQYF.

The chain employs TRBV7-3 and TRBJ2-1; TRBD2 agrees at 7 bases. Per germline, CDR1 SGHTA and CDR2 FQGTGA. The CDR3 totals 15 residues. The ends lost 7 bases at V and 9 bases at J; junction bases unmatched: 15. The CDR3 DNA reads TGTGCCAGCAATCTAGCACCGGGACTACAAAGTGAGCAGTTCTTC. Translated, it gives CASNLAPGLQSEQFF. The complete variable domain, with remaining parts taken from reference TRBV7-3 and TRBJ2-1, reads GAGVSQTPSNKVTEKGKYVELRCDPISGHTALYWYRQSLGQGPEFLIYFQGTGAADDSGLPNDRFFAVRPEGSVSTLKIQRTERGDSAVYLCASNLAPGLQSEQFFGPGTRLTVL.

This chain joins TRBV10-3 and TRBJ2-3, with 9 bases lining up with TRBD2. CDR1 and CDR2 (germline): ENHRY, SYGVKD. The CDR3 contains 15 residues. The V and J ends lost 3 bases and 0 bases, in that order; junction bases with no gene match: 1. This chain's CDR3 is CAISDAGGSTDTQYF. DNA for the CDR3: TGTGCCATCAGTGACGCGGGAGGGAGCACAGATACGCAGTATTTT.

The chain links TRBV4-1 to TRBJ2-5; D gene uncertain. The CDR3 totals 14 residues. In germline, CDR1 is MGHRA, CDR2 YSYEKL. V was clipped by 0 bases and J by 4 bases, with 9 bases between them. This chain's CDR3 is CASSQDKHRETQYF. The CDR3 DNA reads TGCGCCAGCAGCCAAGATAAACATCGAGAGACCCAGTACTTC.

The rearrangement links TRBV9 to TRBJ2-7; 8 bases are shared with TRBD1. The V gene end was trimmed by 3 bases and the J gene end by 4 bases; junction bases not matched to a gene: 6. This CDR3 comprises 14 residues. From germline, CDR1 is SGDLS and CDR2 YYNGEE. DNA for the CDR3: TGTGCCAGCAGCGCAGGGGGCCCCTCGTACGAGCAGTACTTC. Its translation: CASSAGGPSYEQYF. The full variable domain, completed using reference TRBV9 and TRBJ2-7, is DSGVTQTPKHLITATGQRVTLRCSPRSGDLSVYWYQQSLDQGLQFLIQYYNGEERAKGNILERFSAQQFPDLHSELNLSSLELGDSALYFCASSAGGPSYEQYFGPGTRLTVT.

The CDR3 nucleotides are TGTGCCAGCTCACCACCGGGACAAAATTCACCCCTCCACTTT. It is translated as CASSPPGQNSPLHF. The chain links TRBV18 to TRBJ1-6, with a possible D match to TRBD1 (6 bases). Germline V gene lookup returns CDR1 KGHSH and CDR2 LQKENI. V was trimmed by 0 bases and J by 7 bases, leaving 7 bases between them. The CDR3 spans 14 residues.

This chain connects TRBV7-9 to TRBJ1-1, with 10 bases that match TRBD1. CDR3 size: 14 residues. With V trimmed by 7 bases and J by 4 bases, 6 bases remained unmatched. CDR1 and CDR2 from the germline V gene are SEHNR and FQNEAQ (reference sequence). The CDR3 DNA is TGTGCCAGCACCGACAGGGGGCGAAGCACTGAAGCTTTCTTT. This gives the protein CASTDRGRSTEAFF.

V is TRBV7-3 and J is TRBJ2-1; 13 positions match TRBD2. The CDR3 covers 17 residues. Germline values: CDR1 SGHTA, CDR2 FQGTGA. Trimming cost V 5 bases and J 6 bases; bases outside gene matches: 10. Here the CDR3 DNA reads TGTGCCAGCAGCCGGACTAGCGGGAGTGAGATAGGCAATGAGCAGTTCTTC. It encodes CASSRTSGSEIGNEQFF.

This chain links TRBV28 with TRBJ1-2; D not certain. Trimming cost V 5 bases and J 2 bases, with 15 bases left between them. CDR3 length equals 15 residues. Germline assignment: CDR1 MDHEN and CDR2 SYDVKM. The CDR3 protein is CASSASSLKNYGYTF. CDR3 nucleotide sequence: TGTGCCAGCAGTGCCTCTTCACTCAAGAACTATGGCTACACCTTC.

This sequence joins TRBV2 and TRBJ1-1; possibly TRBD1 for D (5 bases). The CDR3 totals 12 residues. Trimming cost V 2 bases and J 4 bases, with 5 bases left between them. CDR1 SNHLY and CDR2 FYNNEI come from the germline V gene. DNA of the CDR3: TGTGCCAGCAGTGAACAGGGCACTGAAGCTTTCTTT. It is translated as CASSEQGTEAFF.

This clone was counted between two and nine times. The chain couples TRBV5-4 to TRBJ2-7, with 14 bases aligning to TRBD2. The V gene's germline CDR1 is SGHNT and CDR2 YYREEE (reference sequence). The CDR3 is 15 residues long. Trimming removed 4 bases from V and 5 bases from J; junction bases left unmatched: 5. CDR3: CASSDGTSGSNEQYF. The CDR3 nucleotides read TGTGCCAGCAGCGACGGGACTAGCGGGAGTAACGAGCAGTACTTC.

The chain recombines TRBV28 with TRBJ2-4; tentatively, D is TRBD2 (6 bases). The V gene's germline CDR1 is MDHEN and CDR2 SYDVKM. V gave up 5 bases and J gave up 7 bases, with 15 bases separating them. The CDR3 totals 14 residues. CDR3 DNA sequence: TGTGCCAGCAGTCCCTGGGCGGGGTCGAACATTCAGTACTTC. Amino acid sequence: CASSPWAGSNIQYF.

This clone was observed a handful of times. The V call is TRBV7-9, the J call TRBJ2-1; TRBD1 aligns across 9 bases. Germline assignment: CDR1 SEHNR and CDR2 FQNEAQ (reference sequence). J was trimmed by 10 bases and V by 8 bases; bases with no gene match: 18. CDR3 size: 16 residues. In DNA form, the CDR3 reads TGTGCCAGCGCCACCCGGTGGACAGGGGCCACCCGGGAGCAGTTCTTC. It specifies CASATRWTGATREQFF.

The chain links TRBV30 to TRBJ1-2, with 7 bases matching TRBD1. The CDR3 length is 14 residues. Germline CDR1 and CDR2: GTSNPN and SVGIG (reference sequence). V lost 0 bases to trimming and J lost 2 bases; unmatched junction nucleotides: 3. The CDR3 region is CAWSVRGGNYGYTF. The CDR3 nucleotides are TGTGCCTGGAGTGTACGAGGGGGCAACTATGGCTACACCTTC.

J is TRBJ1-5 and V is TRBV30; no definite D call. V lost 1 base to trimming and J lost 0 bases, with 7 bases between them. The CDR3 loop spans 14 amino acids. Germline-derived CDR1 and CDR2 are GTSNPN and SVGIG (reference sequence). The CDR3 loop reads CAWSGGDSNQPQHF. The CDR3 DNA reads TGTGCCTGGAGTGGCGGAGATAGCAATCAGCCCCAGCATTTT.

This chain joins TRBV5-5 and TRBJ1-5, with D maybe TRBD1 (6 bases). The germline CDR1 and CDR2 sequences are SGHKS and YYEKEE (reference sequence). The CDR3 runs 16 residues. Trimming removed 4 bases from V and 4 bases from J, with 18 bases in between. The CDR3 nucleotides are TGTGCCAGCAGCCCATATGCCGGGACACCGAATCAGCCCCAGCATTTT. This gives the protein CASSPYAGTPNQPQHF.

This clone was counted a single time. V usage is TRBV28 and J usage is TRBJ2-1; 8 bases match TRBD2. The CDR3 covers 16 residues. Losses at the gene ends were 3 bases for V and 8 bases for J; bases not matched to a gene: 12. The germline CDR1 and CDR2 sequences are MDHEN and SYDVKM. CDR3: CASSFQRSGSTDEQFF. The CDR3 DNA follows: TGTGCCAGCAGTTTCCAACGCAGCGGGAGTACCGATGAGCAGTTCTTC.

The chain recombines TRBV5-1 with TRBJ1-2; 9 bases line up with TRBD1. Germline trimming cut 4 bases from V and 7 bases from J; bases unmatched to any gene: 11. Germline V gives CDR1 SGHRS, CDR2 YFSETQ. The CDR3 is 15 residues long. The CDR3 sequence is CASSGGRQGVVGYTF. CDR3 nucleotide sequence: TGCGCCAGCAGCGGGGGCCGACAGGGGGTAGTTGGCTACACCTTC. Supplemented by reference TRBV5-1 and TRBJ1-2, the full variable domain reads KAGVTQTPRYLIKTRGQQVTLSCSPISGHRSVSWYQQTPGQGLQFLFEYFSETQRNKGNFPGRFSGRQFSNSRSEMNVSTLELGDSALYLCASSGGRQGVVGYTFGSGTRLTVV.

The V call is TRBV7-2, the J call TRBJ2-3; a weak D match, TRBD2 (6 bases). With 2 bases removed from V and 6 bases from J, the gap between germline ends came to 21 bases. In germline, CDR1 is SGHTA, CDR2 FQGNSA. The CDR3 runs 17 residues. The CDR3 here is CASSLLGGGFGFDTQYF. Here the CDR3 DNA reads TGTGCCAGCAGCTTACTGGGCGGAGGGTTCGGGTTCGATACGCAGTATTTT.

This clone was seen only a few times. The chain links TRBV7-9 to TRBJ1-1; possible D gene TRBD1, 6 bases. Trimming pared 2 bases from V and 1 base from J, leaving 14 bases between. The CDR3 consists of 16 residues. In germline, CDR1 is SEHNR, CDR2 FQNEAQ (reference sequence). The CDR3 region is CASSLIKGGGNTEAFF. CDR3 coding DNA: TGTGCCAGCAGCTTAATTAAAGGGGGTGGGAACACTGAAGCTTTCTTT.

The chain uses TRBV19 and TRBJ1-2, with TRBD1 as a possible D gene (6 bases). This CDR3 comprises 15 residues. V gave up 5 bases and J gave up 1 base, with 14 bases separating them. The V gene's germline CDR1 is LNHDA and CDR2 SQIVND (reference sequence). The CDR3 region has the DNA TGTGCCAGTAGTTCAGGACAGACAGTTAACTATGGCTACACCTTC. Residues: CASSSGQTVNYGYTF.

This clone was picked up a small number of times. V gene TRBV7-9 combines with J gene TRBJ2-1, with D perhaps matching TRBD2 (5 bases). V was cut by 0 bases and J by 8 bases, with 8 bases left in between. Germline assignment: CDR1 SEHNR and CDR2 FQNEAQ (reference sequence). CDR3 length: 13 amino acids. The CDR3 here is CASSLAGVDEQFF. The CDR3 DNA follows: TGTGCCAGCAGCTTAGCGGGAGTAGATGAGCAGTTCTTC.

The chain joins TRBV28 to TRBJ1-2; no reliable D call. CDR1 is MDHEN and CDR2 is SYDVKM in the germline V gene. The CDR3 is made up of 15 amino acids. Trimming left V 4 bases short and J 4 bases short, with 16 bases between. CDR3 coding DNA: TGTGCCAGCAGTTCCCCCACTACCATGGGCTATGGCTACACCTTC. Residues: CASSSPTTMGYGYTF.

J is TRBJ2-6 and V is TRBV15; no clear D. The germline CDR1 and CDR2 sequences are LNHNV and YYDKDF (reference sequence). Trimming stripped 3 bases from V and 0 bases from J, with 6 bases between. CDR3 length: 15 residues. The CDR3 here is CATSSPLSGANVLTF. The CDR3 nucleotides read TGTGCCACCAGCAGCCCCCTCTCTGGGGCCAACGTCCTGACTTTC.

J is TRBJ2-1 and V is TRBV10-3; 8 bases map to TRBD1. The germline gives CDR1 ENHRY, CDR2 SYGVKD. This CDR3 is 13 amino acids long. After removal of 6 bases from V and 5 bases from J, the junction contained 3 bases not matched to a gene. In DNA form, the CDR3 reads TGTGCCATCAGGGACAGGGATAACAATGAGCAGTTCTTC. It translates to CAIRDRDNNEQFF.

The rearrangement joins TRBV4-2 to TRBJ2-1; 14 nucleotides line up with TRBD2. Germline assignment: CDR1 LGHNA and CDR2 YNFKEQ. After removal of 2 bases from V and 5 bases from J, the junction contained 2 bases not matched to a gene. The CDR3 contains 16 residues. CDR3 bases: TGTGCCAGCAGCCAAATGGGACTAGCGGGAGACAATGAGCAGTTCTTC. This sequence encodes CASSQMGLAGDNEQFF.

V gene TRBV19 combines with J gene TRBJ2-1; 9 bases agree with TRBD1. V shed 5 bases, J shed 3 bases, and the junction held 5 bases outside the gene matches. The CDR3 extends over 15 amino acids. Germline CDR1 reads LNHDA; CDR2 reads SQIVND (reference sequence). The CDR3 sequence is CASSLTGGRYNEQFF. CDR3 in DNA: TGTGCCAGTAGTTTGACAGGGGGTCGCTACAATGAGCAGTTCTTC.

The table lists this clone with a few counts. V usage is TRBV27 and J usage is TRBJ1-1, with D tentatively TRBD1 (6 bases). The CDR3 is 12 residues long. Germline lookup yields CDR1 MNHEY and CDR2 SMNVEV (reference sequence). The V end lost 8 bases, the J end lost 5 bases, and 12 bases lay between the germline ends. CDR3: CASGSGVTEAFF. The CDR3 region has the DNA TGTGCCAGCGGGTCAGGGGTGACTGAAGCTTTCTTT.

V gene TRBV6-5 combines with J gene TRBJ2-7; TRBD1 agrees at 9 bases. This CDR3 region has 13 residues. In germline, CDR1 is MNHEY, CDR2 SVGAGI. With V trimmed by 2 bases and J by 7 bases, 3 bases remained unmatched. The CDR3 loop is CASSYTGGAEQYF. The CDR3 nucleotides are TGTGCCAGCAGTTACACAGGGGGCGCTGAGCAGTACTTC.

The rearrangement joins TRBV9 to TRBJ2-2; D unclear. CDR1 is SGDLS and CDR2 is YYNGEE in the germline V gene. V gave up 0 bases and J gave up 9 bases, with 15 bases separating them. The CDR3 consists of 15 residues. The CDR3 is CASSVGPTDSWELFF. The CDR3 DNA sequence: TGTGCCAGCAGCGTAGGTCCGACTGACTCCTGGGAGCTGTTTTTT. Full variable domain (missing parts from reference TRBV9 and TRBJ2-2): DSGVTQTPKHLITATGQRVTLRCSPRSGDLSVYWYQQSLDQGLQFLIQYYNGEERAKGNILERFSAQQFPDLHSELNLSSLELGDSALYFCASSVGPTDSWELFFGEGSRLTVL.

The CDR3 nucleotides read TGTGCCAGCAGCCCACGTTCCGGTGAAGCTTTCTTT. Translation: CASSPRSGEAFF. This sequence joins TRBV5-6 and TRBJ1-1, with D hard to call. CDR3 length: 12 amino acids. Germline assignment: CDR1 SGHDT and CDR2 YYEEEE. The V end was cut by 4 bases, the J end by 7 bases, with 11 bases between.